This T cell receptor (beta chain) is drawn from a study of shared clonotypes between healthy human individuals. General study findings and limits: The study generally estimated greater richness for naive than memory subsets. Approximately 4.5% was the fraction of naive CD4 clonotypes found shared across a few donors.

Naive CD45RA+ and memory CD45RA-negative subsets were split from CD4+ cells. This clone occurred a few times. Its target is not known. Germline V CDR1 and CDR2: SGHRS, YFSETQ. V lost 1 base, J lost 4 bases, and 3 bases stayed unmatched. The CDR3 is 16 amino acids. 150 to 250 ng DNA, 25,000 to 30,000 T cell genomes, went into each sorted-subset replicate PCR. Repertoires were generated with immunoSEQ multiplex PCR, while TCRdb's copy carries only in-frame clones and drops some. The sample holds over 950,000 clones, approximately 75% seen once. This receptor was taken from a man between 18 and 35 years old in good health. Some clones in this sample may be carry-over from other donors' samples. The V call is TRBV5-1, the J call TRBJ2-1; TRBD2 matches 12 bases. Sequencing was carried out using memory CD4+ T cells from PBMCs. The subset was: CD45RA-negative fraction. As DNA, the CDR3 is TGCGCCAGCAGCTTGACTAGCGGGGGGCCTTACAATGAGCAGTTCTTC. It codes for CASSLTSGGPYNEQFF.